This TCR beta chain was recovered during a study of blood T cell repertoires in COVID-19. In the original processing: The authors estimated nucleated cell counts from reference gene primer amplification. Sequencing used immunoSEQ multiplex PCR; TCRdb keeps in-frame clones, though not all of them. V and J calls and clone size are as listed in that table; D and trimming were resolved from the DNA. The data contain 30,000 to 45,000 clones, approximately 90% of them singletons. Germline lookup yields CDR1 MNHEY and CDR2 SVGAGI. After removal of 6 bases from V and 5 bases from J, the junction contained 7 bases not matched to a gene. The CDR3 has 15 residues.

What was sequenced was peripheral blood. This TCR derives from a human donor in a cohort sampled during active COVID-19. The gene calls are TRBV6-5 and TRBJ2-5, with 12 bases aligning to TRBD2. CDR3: CASRLAGGVGETQYF. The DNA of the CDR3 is TGTGCCAGCAGACTAGCGGGAGGAGTTGGGGAGACCCAGTACTTC.